The 27 T cell receptor beta chains reported below all come from one sample, sequenced in a study of T cell responses to AZD1222 COVID-19 vaccine. The assay was immunoSEQ multiplex PCR, and TCRdb's table has in-frame clones only and misses some. The sample shows roughly 120,000 clones, approximately 89% of them seen only once. The sample consisted of peripheral blood, taken on day 0 of AZD1222 vaccination. The origin of the receptors is an adult in good health.

This chain links TRBV9 with TRBJ2-3, with 10 bases fitting TRBD2. The trim removed 3 bases at V and 1 base at J, leaving 5 bases unmatched. Germline-derived CDR1 and CDR2 are SGDLS and YYNGEE. The CDR3 is 16 amino acids. The DNA for the CDR3 is TGTGCCAGCAGCGCCGGACTAGCGGTAGGCACAGATACGCAGTATTTT. Residues: CASSAGLAVGTDTQYF.

This chain uses TRBV28 with TRBJ1-1; D unresolved. The V end lost 11 bases, the J end lost 1 base, and 17 bases lay between the germline ends. This CDR3 comprises 14 residues. The V gene's germline CDR1 is MDHEN and CDR2 SYDVKM. As DNA, the CDR3 is TGTGCCTCCCGGTGGCCACTGGAGAACACTGAAGCTTTCTTT. Its translation is CASRWPLENTEAFF.

The gene calls are TRBV5-6 and TRBJ1-2; D unclear. V gave up 3 bases and J gave up 0 bases, with 24 bases separating them. Germline-derived CDR1 and CDR2 are SGHDT and YYEEEE. The length of the CDR3 is 19 residues. The CDR3 DNA is TGTGCCAGCAGCTCCGAACGGGCCTATCGAACCTTAGCTAACTATGGCTACACCTTC. Amino acids: CASSSERAYRTLANYGYTF.

The chain employs TRBV12-3 or TRBV12-4 and TRBJ1-2, with D possibly TRBD1 on 5 matching bases. The germline V and J ends were trimmed by 7 bases and 5 bases, with 14 bases remaining between them. The CDR3 is 13 residues long. The CDR3 region is CASNEGSGYGYTF. CDR3 nucleotide sequence: TGTGCCAGCAACGAGGGTTCAGGGTATGGCTACACCTTC.

The chain has TRBV20-1 and TRBJ2-5; D is ambiguous. CDR3 length: 11 residues. V lost 3 bases, J lost 4 bases, and 6 bases lay in between. Germline V gives CDR1 DFQATT, CDR2 SNEGSKA (reference sequence). The CDR3 DNA reads TGCAGTGCTAGTAGCTTAGAGACCCAGTACTTC. It encodes CSASSLETQYF.

The chain uses TRBV4-1 and TRBJ2-7; D is perhaps TRBD2 (5 bases). Germline V gene sequence: CDR1 MGHRA, CDR2 YSYEKL. V lost 5 bases and J lost 3, with 11 bases in between. CDR3 length: 13 residues. The CDR3 DNA reads TGCGCCAGCAGCTTCGAGGGCGGCTACGAGCAGTACTTC. Translating gives CASSFEGGYEQYF.

V usage is TRBV19 and J usage is TRBJ1-5; D may be TRBD1 (6 bases). In germline, CDR1 is LNHDA, CDR2 SQIVND (reference sequence). V was clipped by 1 base and J by 6 bases, with 13 bases between them. The CDR3 covers 15 residues. This chain's CDR3 is CASSIGGRGTQPQHF. In DNA form, the CDR3 reads TGTGCCAGTAGTATAGGGGGCAGGGGCACTCAGCCCCAGCATTTT.

This clone was detected only a few times. The chain links TRBV7-6 to TRBJ1-1; D unresolved. V gave up 2 bases and J gave up 0 bases, with 10 bases separating them. The CDR3 has 15 amino acids. From germline, CDR1 is SGHVS and CDR2 FNYEAQ. CDR3 bases: TGTGCCAGCAGCTTAAGTGTAGGCATGAACACTGAAGCTTTCTTT. This gives the protein CASSLSVGMNTEAFF.

This sequence joins TRBV27 and TRBJ1-2; D uncertain. Trimming shortened V by 6 bases and J by 2 bases, and 10 bases separated the two germline ends. The CDR3 is 13 residues long. In germline, CDR1 is MNHEY, CDR2 SMNVEV (reference sequence). CDR3 coding DNA: TGTGCCAGCAGCGATCCTGGAAACTATGGCTACACCTTC. It codes for CASSDPGNYGYTF.

The gene calls are TRBV24-1 and TRBJ2-3; 8 nucleotides line up with TRBD2. V lost 3 bases to trimming and J lost 6 bases; unmatched junction nucleotides: 10. CDR1 is KGHDR, CDR2 SFDVKD, per germline. The CDR3 runs 16 residues. The CDR3 loop is CATSDPRDREGDTQYF. The CDR3 nucleotides are TGTGCCACCAGTGATCCTCGGGATCGGGAGGGGGATACGCAGTATTTT.

The table lists this clone with a few counts. This chain links TRBV6-6 with TRBJ1-3; possibly TRBD1 for D (6 bases). The length of the CDR3 is 12 residues. The germline CDR1 and CDR2 sequences are MNHNY and SVGAGI (reference sequence). Trimming removed 7 bases at V and 7 bases at J, with 11 bases between. DNA for the CDR3: TGTGCCAGCAACTCACAGGGTAACACCATATATTTT. It translates to CASNSQGNTIYF.

The chain employs TRBV3-1 (or the pseudogene TRBV3-2) and TRBJ2-5; 9 bases align to TRBD2. The junction had 14 bases not matched to a gene; V was cut back by 5 bases and J by 7 bases. Germline CDR1 LGHDT, CDR2 YNNKEL (reference sequence). The CDR3 extends over 16 amino acids. CDR3 sequence (DNA): TGTGCCAGCAGCACCGCCTTGAGCGGGGGGTCCCGGACCCAGTACTTC. Translated, it gives CASSTALSGGSRTQYF.

This chain joins TRBV28 and TRBJ1-5, with unresolved D. Germline V gene data show CDR1 as MDHEN and CDR2 as SYDVKM. V was trimmed by 7 bases and J by 5 bases, leaving 15 bases between them. The CDR3 sequence is 14 residues long. CDR3: CASNPGGQDQPQHF. The CDR3 DNA sequence: TGTGCCAGCAACCCGGGAGGGCAGGATCAGCCCCAGCATTTT. The variable domain in full, with the rest retrieved from reference TRBV28 and TRBJ1-5, is DVKVTQSSRYLVKRTGEKVFLECVQDMDHENMFWYRQDPGLGLRLIYFSYDVKMKEKGDIPEGYSVSREKKERFSLILESASTNQTSMYLCASNPGGQDQPQHFGDGTRLSIL.

The V call is TRBV4-3, the J call TRBJ1-1, with D perhaps matching TRBD1 (6 bases). Looked up from germline, CDR1 is LGHNA and CDR2 is YSLEER. V was shortened by 4 bases and J by 8 bases, with 17 bases between the two germline ends. The CDR3 runs 14 residues. The CDR3: CASSPTPIDREAFF. Here the CDR3 DNA reads TGCGCCAGCAGCCCCACCCCAATCGACAGGGAAGCTTTCTTT.

The table lists this clone with a few counts. The rearrangement uses TRBV11-2 and TRBJ2-7, with D unclear. V was pared by 0 bases and J by 4 bases, with 16 bases between. Germline V CDR1 and CDR2: SGHAT, FQNNGV. The CDR3 spans 16 residues. The DNA of the CDR3 is TGTGCCAGCAGCTTAGATCGCTCGGCAGGCTCGTACGAGCAGTACTTC. Its translation: CASSLDRSAGSYEQYF.

The chain couples TRBV6-1 to TRBJ1-3; TRBD1 is a possible D gene (5 bases). Germline CDR1 and CDR2: MNHNS and SASEGT. This CDR3 region has 15 residues. The V and J ends lost 3 bases and 2 bases respectively, with 11 bases between them. This CDR3 reads CASSEQAGTGNTIYF. In nucleotides, the CDR3 is TGTGCCAGCAGTGAGCAGGCAGGGACTGGAAACACCATATATTTT.

In nucleotides, the CDR3 is TGTGCCAGCCAGGCGGGACTAGCGGGGGGGCATATCTACAATGAGCAGTTCTTC. It encodes CASQAGLAGGHIYNEQFF. The rearrangement joins TRBV13 to TRBJ2-1; the match to TRBD2 covers 16 bases. V trimming: 8 bases; J trimming: 3 bases; junction bases outside the gene matches: 10. This CDR3 is 18 amino acids long. Germline V gives CDR1 PRHDT, CDR2 FYEKMQ (reference sequence).

As to this clone: Other DNA sequences within the sample encode an identical CDR3. The rearrangement uses TRBV6-1 and TRBJ2-5; D uncertain. The V gene lost 0 bases and the J gene lost 5 bases, with 4 bases spanning the gap. The CDR3 length is 12 residues. The germline V gene has CDR1 MNHNS and CDR2 SASEGT. In nucleotides, the CDR3 is TGTGCCAGCAGTGAAGCTCGGGAGACCCAGTACTTC. This translates into CASSEARETQYF.

The rearrangement joins TRBV2 to TRBJ1-6, with D possibly matching TRBD1 (6 bases). The germline V and J ends were trimmed by 11 bases and 0 bases, with 14 bases remaining between them. This CDR3 spans 15 amino acids. Per the germline V gene, CDR1 is SNHLY and CDR2 is FYNNEI. The CDR3 region is CAAGGGSSYNSPLHF. The CDR3 coding sequence is TGTGCCGCGGGAGGGGGGAGCTCCTATAATTCACCCCTCCACTTT.

The V gene is TRBV11-3, the J gene TRBJ2-1; 9 positions agree with TRBD1. The germline gives CDR1 SGHNT, CDR2 YENEEA. V lost 1 base, J lost 8 bases, and 9 bases stayed unmatched. The CDR3 is made up of 16 amino acids. The CDR3 here is CASSLGWDRASDEQFF. The DNA for the CDR3 is TGTGCCAGCAGCTTAGGTTGGGACAGGGCTTCCGATGAGCAGTTCTTC.

The chain joins TRBV25-1 to TRBJ1-2, with D unclear. Germline values: CDR1 MGHDK, CDR2 SYGVNS. The germline V and J ends were trimmed by 4 bases and 8 bases, with 8 bases remaining between them. The CDR3 contains 11 residues. DNA for the CDR3: TGTGCCAGCAGTGGTCAAAGGGGCTACACCTTC. Amino acids: CASSGQRGYTF.

The gene calls are TRBV3-1 (or the pseudogene TRBV3-2) and TRBJ1-2; D might be TRBD1 (5 bases). The germline V gene encodes CDR1 LGHDT and CDR2 YNNKEL (reference sequence). V gave up 4 bases and J gave up 5 bases, with 8 bases separating them. There are 12 residues in the CDR3. As DNA, the CDR3 is TGTGCCAGCAGCCCCGGGGGGTATGGCTACACCTTC. It specifies CASSPGGYGYTF.

This rearrangement joins TRBV7-2 to TRBJ2-1, with 7 bases aligning to TRBD1. The CDR3 has 14 amino acids. Looked up from germline, CDR1 is SGHTA and CDR2 is FQGNSA. Trimming removed 1 base from V and 8 bases from J; junction bases left unmatched: 5. CDR3 DNA sequence: TGTGCCAGCAGCTTAGGACAGGGCGTCGATGAGCAGTTCTTC. The encoded protein is CASSLGQGVDEQFF.

This chain joins TRBV15 and TRBJ1-1; no reliable D call. Germline values: CDR1 LNHNV, CDR2 YYDKDF (reference sequence). Trimming cost V 1 base and J 1 base, with 13 bases left between them. This CDR3 has 16 residues. In DNA, the CDR3 is TGTGCCACCAGCAGAGGTGGAGCGCGGCGGAACACTGAAGCTTTCTTT. Amino acid sequence: CATSRGGARRNTEAFF.

This clone was counted once. This sequence joins TRBV18 and TRBJ2-1; 8 bases line up with TRBD1. Germline lookup yields CDR1 KGHSH and CDR2 LQKENI. V gave up 0 bases and J gave up 5 bases; unmatched junction bases: 3. The CDR3 totals 15 residues. For the CDR3, the DNA is TGTGCCAGCTCACCACCGGGACAGGTACACAATGAGCAGTTCTTC. Protein sequence: CASSPPGQVHNEQFF.

V usage is TRBV7-3 and J usage is TRBJ2-5; 8 positions agree with TRBD2. Germline CDR1 reads SGHTA; CDR2 reads FQGTGA. This CDR3 spans 15 amino acids. The V segment lost 2 bases and the J segment 2 bases; nucleotides outside the gene matches: 4. The CDR3 region is CASSLQRGHQETQYF. Here the CDR3 DNA reads TGTGCCAGCAGCTTACAGCGGGGGCATCAAGAGACCCAGTACTTC.

This clone was seen only a few times. The V call is TRBV5-6, the J call TRBJ1-1, with D unclear. V was trimmed by 9 bases and J by 1 base, leaving 13 bases between them. The germline gives CDR1 SGHDT, CDR2 YYEEEE. The CDR3 runs 13 residues. For the CDR3, the DNA is TGTGCCATCCCCCCGACGAAGAACACTGAAGCTTTCTTT. Its translation: CAIPPTKNTEAFF.